The 10 T cell receptor beta chains below were found in one sample sequenced in a study of shared clonotypes between healthy human individuals. The repertoire was sequenced with immunoSEQ multiplex PCR; TCRdb's copy has only in-frame clones and lacks some. The table has about 800,000 clones, 96% seen once. Terminally differentiated effector memory CD45RA+ cells were left out of the naive CD8 fraction, which was CD45RO-negative and positively selected for CCR7. The specimen sequenced was naive CD8+ T cells sorted from blood. Receptors were obtained from a man aged 25-45 years in good health.

The chain combines TRBV7-9 with TRBJ2-1, with 9 bases matching TRBD2. Germline V CDR1 and CDR2: SEHNR, FQNEAQ (reference sequence). Trimming took 4 bases from V and 7 from J; bases not matched to a gene: 8. The CDR3 has 15 residues. As DNA, the CDR3 is TGTGCCAGCAGCTCCTCCGGGACTAGCTGGAATGAGCAGTTCTTC. Encoded protein: CASSSSGTSWNEQFF.

The V call is TRBV9, the J call TRBJ2-2; no firm D call. Germline CDR1 SGDLS, CDR2 YYNGEE. The CDR3 extends over 15 amino acids. V dropped 0 bases and J dropped 3 bases, with 9 bases sitting between them. The CDR3 sequence is CASSVGQTDTGELFF. Written as DNA, the CDR3 is TGTGCCAGCAGCGTAGGGCAGACTGACACCGGGGAGCTGTTTTTT.

The gene calls are TRBV11-2 and TRBJ2-6; perhaps D is TRBD1 or TRBD2 (5 bases each). Trimming stripped 5 bases from V and 0 bases from J, with 20 bases between. The CDR3 runs 19 residues. Germline CDR1 reads SGHAT; CDR2 reads FQNNGV. The CDR3 reads CASSLWDRSSLSGANVLTF. The CDR3 DNA reads TGTGCCAGCAGCCTCTGGGACCGAAGTAGCCTCTCTGGGGCCAACGTCCTGACTTTC.

The chain uses TRBV6-1 and TRBJ2-5; 7 nucleotides match TRBD1. Per the germline V gene, CDR1 is MNHNS and CDR2 is SASEGT. V shed 11 bases and J 0 bases; nucleotides not matched to a gene: 0. This CDR3 spans 11 amino acids. This CDR3 reads CAQGDQETQYF. CDR3 sequence (DNA): TGTGCCCAGGGGGACCAAGAGACCCAGTACTTC.

The rearrangement links TRBV7-8 to TRBJ2-7; TRBD1 aligns across 7 bases. The V gene's germline CDR1 is SGHVS and CDR2 FQNEAQ. V was pared by 1 base and J by 3 bases, with 9 bases of the junction left unmatched. CDR3 size: 16 residues. CDR3 residues: CASSLGILGGSYEQYF. In nucleotides, the CDR3 is TGTGCCAGCAGCTTAGGGATTCTAGGGGGCAGCTACGAGCAGTACTTC. Based on the CDR3 plus reference TRBV7-8 and TRBJ2-7, the full variable domain is GAGVSQSPRYKVAKRGQDVALRCDPISGHVSLFWYQQALGQGPEFLTYFQNEAQLDKSGLPSDRFFAERPEGSVSTLKIQRTQQEDSAVYLCASSLGILGGSYEQYFGPGTRLTVT.

The J gene is TRBJ2-7, the V gene TRBV9, with 7 bases aligning to TRBD2. The CDR3 is made up of 13 amino acids. V shed 3 bases, J shed 6 bases, and the junction held 6 bases outside the gene matches. Germline V gives CDR1 SGDLS, CDR2 YYNGEE. The CDR3 DNA sequence: TGTGCCAGCAGCGGGGGAGGGAGTCTCGAGCAGTACTTC. It encodes CASSGGGSLEQYF. Looking up the rest from reference TRBV9 and TRBJ2-7 gives the full variable domain: DSGVTQTPKHLITATGQRVTLRCSPRSGDLSVYWYQQSLDQGLQFLIQYYNGEERAKGNILERFSAQQFPDLHSELNLSSLELGDSALYFCASSGGGSLEQYFGPGTRLTVT.

This clone has only one observation. The CDR3, as DNA: TGTGCCAGCAGCTTGGCGCTAGCGGCCTCCTACGAGCAGTACTTC. This sequence encodes CASSLALAASYEQYF. This chain uses TRBV5-5 with TRBJ2-7; 7 bases match TRBD2. CDR3 length: 15 residues. Looked up from germline, CDR1 is SGHKS and CDR2 is YYEKEE (reference sequence). J was trimmed by 0 bases and V by 0 bases; bases with no gene match: 3.

Comment on this clone: Other DNA sequences in the same sample also yield this CDR3. V gene TRBV29-1 combines with J gene TRBJ2-7; no firm D call. CDR3 size: 12 residues. Between the trimmed V and J ends, which lost 4 bases and 3 bases, there was a span of 10 bases. Per the germline V gene, CDR1 is SQVTM and CDR2 is ANQGSEA. As DNA, the CDR3 is TGCAGCGTTGTCGGCCGCGACTACGAGCAGTACTTC. Residues: CSVVGRDYEQYF.

As for this clone: Other DNA sequences in this sample translate to the same CDR3. V usage is TRBV5-6 and J usage is TRBJ2-7, with 9 bases aligning to TRBD1. This CDR3 spans 14 amino acids. After removal of 0 bases from V and 3 bases from J, the junction contained 1 base not matched to a gene. CDR1 is SGHDT, CDR2 YYEEEE, per germline. The CDR3 nucleotides read TGTGCCAGCAGCTTGGGACAGGGGGTCTACGAGCAGTACTTC. It is translated as CASSLGQGVYEQYF. The variable domain in full, completed from reference TRBV5-6 and TRBJ2-7, reads DAGVTQSPTHLIKTRGQQVTLRCSPKSGHDTVSWYQQALGQGPQFIFQYYEEEERQRGNFPDRFSGHQFPNYSSELNVNALLLGDSALYLCASSLGQGVYEQYFGPGTRLTVT.

The V and J genes are TRBV7-9 and TRBJ2-1, with 10 nucleotides matching TRBD2. The CDR3 consists of 17 residues. Germline values: CDR1 SEHNR, CDR2 FQNEAQ (reference sequence). Trimming cost V 3 bases and J 3 bases; bases outside gene matches: 8. As DNA, the CDR3 is TGTGCCAGCAGCTTCGCTAGCGGGAGTAAGATCTACAATGAGCAGTTCTTC. Amino acids: CASSFASGSKIYNEQFF.